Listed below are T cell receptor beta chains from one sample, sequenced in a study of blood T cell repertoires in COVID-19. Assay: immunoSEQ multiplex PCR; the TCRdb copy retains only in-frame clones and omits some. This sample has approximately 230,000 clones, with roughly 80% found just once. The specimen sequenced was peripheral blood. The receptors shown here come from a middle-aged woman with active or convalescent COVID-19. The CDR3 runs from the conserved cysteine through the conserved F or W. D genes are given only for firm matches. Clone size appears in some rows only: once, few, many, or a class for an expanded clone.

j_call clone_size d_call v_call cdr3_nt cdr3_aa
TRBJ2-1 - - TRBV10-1 TGCGCCAGCAGTGAGTCGACGGCAGGGGATGAGCAGTTCTTC CASSESTAGDEQFF
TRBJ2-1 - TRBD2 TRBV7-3 TGTGCCAGCAGCTTAGGTAGCGGGGTTAATGAGCAGTTCTTC CASSLGSGVNEQFF
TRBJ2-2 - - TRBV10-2 TGCGCCAGCATAAGAGGTTGGGCAGGGGACACCGGGGAGCTGTTTTTT CASIRGWAGDTGELFF
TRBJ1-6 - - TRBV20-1 TGCAGTGCTAGTTCGGGAACGAATTCACCCCTCCACTTT CSASSGTNSPLHF
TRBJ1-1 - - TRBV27 TGTGCCAGCAGTTTCGGGAACACTGAAGCTTTCTTT CASSFGNTEAFF
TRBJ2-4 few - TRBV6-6 TGTGCCAGCAGTTCCTCAGCGAGCATTCAGTACTTC CASSSSASIQYF
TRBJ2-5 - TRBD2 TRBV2 TGTGCCAGCAGCCGACTAGCGGGGGGAGAGACCCAGTACTTC CASSRLAGGETQYF
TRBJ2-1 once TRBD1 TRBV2 TGTGCCAGCTACCCGGGGACAGGGAGGGATGAGCAGTTCTTC CASYPGTGRDEQFF
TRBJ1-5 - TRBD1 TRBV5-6 TGTGCCAGCAGCTCGACAGGGGCGCATCAGCCCCAGCATTTT CASSSTGAHQPQHF
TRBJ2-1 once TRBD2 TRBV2 TGTGCCAGCACTAGCGGGGGGGCCTACAATGAGCAGTTCTTC CASTSGGAYNEQFF
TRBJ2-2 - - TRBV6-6 TGTGCCAGCAGTTTAAACGACATGCCCGGGGAGCTGTTTTTT CASSLNDMPGELFF
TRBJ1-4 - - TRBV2 TGTGCCAGCAGTGAGGGACTTCCCAAGGGGGAAAAACTGTTTTTT CASSEGLPKGEKLFF
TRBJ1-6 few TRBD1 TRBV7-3 TGTGCCAGCAGCTTATCGGGACAGGGTGGTTCACCCCTCCACTTT CASSLSGQGGSPLHF
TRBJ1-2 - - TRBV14 TGTGCCAGCAGCCATTGGACAGCTAACTATGGCTACACCTTC CASSHWTANYGYTF
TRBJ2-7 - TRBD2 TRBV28 TGTGCCAGCAGTTTACCCTTTGGGGGGGTCACCTACGAGCAGTACTTC CASSLPFGGVTYEQYF
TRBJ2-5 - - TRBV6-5 TGTGCCAGCAGCCCCCGGGACAAAGAGACCCAGTACTTC CASSPRDKETQYF
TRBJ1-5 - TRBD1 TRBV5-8 TGTGCCAGCAGCTTGCACAGGGGTTATAGCAATCAGCCCCAGCATTTT CASSLHRGYSNQPQHF
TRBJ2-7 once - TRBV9 TGTGCCAGCAGCTTCCGGGACTTACCCTACGAGCAGTACTTC CASSFRDLPYEQYF
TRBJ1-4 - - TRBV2 TGTGCCAGCAGTGATCCGTGGGGAGGAAAACTGTTTTTT CASSDPWGGKLFF
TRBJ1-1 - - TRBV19 TGTGCCAGTAGTATAGTAAGCGGTGAAGCTTTCTTT CASSIVSGEAFF
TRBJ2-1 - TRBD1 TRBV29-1 TGCAGCGTTGTAGGGACAGCCTACAATGAGCAGTTCTTC CSVVGTAYNEQFF
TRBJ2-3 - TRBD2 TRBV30 TGTGCCTGGAGTTACTCGACTAGCGGGGGAATAGATACGCAGTATTTT CAWSYSTSGGIDTQYF
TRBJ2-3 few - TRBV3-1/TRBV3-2 TGTGCCAGCAGCCAAGGGCTAGAACAAATTGCAGATACGCAGTATTTT CASSQGLEQIADTQYF
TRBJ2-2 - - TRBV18 TGTGCCAGCTCACCCGGACAGAACACCGGGGAGCTGTTTTTT CASSPGQNTGELFF
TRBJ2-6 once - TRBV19 TGTGCCAGTAGTGAGAGTGGGGCCAACGTCCTGACTTTC CASSESGANVLTF
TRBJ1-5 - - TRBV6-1 TGTGCCAGCAGTGAAGCCGCAGGCCGGCAAGCCCAGCATTTT CASSEAAGRQAQHF
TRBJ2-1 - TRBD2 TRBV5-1 TGCGCCAGCAGCTCTGTTATGGCGGGGGGATATGGAGGATACAATGAGCAGTTCTTC CASSSVMAGGYGGYNEQFF
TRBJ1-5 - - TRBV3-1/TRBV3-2 TGTGCCAGCAGCCAAGCAACGGGGTTCGGGGGGGACACTCAGCCCCAGCATTTT CASSQATGFGGDTQPQHF
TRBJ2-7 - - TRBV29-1 TGCAGCGTCCCTACGGGATCCGCCGGGAAGCAGTACTTC CSVPTGSAGKQYF
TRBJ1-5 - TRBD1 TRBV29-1 TGCAGCGTTAGGCTGGGACAGGGGGATCAGCCCCAGCATTTT CSVRLGQGDQPQHF
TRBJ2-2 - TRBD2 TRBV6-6 TGTGCCAGCAGTTACACCGGACTAGCTGGGGAGCTGTTTTTT CASSYTGLAGELFF
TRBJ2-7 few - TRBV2 TGTGCCAGCAGTGATGGAGGATTGTCCTACGAGCAGTACTTC CASSDGGLSYEQYF
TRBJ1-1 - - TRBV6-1 TGTGCCAGCAGTGAAGCTGGCCGAGCTTTCTTT CASSEAGRAFF
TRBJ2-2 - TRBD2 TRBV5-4 TGTGCCAGCAGCTTGGTGTGGGGGGGCACCGGGGAGCTGTTTTTT CASSLVWGGTGELFF
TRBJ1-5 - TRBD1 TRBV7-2 TGTGCCAGCAGCCCACAGGGGCGCAATCAGCCCCAGCATTTT CASSPQGRNQPQHF
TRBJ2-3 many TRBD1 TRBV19 TGTGCCAGTAGCAACTCCCGGGACAGGGGGCGAGATACGCAGTATTTT CASSNSRDRGRDTQYF
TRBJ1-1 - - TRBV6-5 TGTGCCAGCAGGGACCCCGGACATCGGACCACTGAAGCTTTCTTT CASRDPGHRTTEAFF
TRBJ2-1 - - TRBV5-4 TGTGCCAGCAGCCTGCCAAGAACAAATGAGCAGTTCTTC CASSLPRTNEQFF
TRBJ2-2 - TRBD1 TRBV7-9 TGTGCCAGCAGCTTCCGGACAGGGGATATATGGATATATGGCGGGGAGCTGTTTTTT CASSFRTGDIWIYGGELFF
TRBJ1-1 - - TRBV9 TGTGCCAGCAGCGTAGGAGCGTTCACTGAAGCTTTCTTT CASSVGAFTEAFF
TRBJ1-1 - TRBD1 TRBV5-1 TGCGCCAGCAGCACCGCACAGGGGGAATACACTGAAGCTTTCTTT CASSTAQGEYTEAFF
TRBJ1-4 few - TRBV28 TGTGCCAGCAGTTTTGGGGGCCCCAATGAAAAACTGTTTTTT CASSFGGPNEKLFF
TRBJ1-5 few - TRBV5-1 TGCGCCAGCAGGGAGGGTGGATATAGCAATCAGCCCCAGCATTTT CASREGGYSNQPQHF
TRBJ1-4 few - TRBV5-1 TGCGCCAGCAGCTTGGAAAATATGGGCTACGAACTGTTTTTT CASSLENMGYELFF
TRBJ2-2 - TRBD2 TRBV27 TGTGCCAGCACTCGGGGGGCGAACACCGGGGAGCTGTTTTTT CASTRGANTGELFF
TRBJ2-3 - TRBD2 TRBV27 TGTGCCAGCACGTTAGCGGGGGGGCTTGATACGCAGTATTTT CASTLAGGLDTQYF
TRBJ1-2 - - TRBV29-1 TGCAGCGTTGAAGGGACAGCCTATGGCTACACCTTC CSVEGTAYGYTF
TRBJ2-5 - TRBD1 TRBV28 TGTGCCAGCAGTGAAGTGGACAGGACCAAAGAGACCCAGTACTTC CASSEVDRTKETQYF
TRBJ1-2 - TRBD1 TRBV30 TGTGCCTGGGTAAGGGACAGGGGGCGAATTGGCTACACCTTC CAWVRDRGRIGYTF
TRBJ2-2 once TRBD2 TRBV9 TGTGCCAGCAGCGTTAGCGGGGGGGCGAACGGGGAGCTGTTTTTT CASSVSGGANGELFF